This TCR beta chain was sequenced during a study of immune cell composition in non-small cell lung cancer. The repertoire was sequenced with immunoSEQ multiplex PCR; TCRdb's copy has only in-frame clones and lacks some. Of around 2,700 clones in the sample, more than 70% were seen once. Concerning this clone: Its antigen is unknown.

Study-level findings and limits: In adenocarcinoma, maximal tumour-associated clone frequency tracked TIL tumour reactivity. 75% of squamous and around a third of adenocarcinoma cases had tumour-associated clones >0.5%. Smoking pack-years did not significantly correlate with tumour TCR-beta clonality. Squamous lung tumours showed higher top 10 clone scores and clonality than adenocarcinomas.

The CDR3 runs 15 residues. V was clipped by 1 base and J by 3 bases, with 10 bases between them. Germline loops: CDR1 SGHTA, CDR2 FQGNSA. The sample was lung tumor tissue. The receptor was isolated from a human donor with non-small cell lung cancer. The rearrangement joins TRBV7-2 to TRBJ2-1; perhaps TRBD1 as D (5 bases). The CDR3 spells CASSLGGGFYNEQFF. CDR3 nucleotide sequence: TGTGCCAGCAGCTTAGGGGGCGGTTTCTACAATGAGCAGTTCTTC.